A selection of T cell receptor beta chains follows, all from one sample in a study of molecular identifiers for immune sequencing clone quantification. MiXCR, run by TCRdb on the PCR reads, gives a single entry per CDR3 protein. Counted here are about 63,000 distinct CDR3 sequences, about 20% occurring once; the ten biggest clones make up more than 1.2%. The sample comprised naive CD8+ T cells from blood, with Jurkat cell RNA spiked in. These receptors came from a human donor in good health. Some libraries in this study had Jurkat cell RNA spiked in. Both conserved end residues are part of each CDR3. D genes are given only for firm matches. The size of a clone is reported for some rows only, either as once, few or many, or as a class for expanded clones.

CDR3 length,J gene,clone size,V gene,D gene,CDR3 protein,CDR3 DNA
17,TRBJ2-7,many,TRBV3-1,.,CASSQESEGRRSSEQYF,TGTGCCAGCAGCCAAGAGTCTGAAGGCAGGCGATCCTCTGAGCAGTACTTC
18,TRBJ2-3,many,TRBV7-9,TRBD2,CASSSGLAGGPSTDTQYF,TGTGCCAGCAGCTCAGGCCTAGCGGGAGGGCCAAGTACAGATACGCAGTATTTT
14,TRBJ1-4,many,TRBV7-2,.,CASSLRTTNEKLFF,TGTGCCAGCAGCCTAAGGACGACTAATGAAAAACTGTTTTTT
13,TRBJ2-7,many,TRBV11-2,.,CASSLNRDYEQYF,TGTGCCAGCAGCTTAAACAGGGATTACGAGCAGTACTTC
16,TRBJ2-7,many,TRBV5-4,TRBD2,CASSLVTSGTNYEQYF,TGTGCCAGCAGCTTGGTAACTAGCGGGACAAACTACGAGCAGTACTTC
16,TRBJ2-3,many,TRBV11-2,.,CASSRYGQTSTDTQYF,TGTGCCAGCAGCCGATACGGACAGACAAGCACAGATACGCAGTATTTT
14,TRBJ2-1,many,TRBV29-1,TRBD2,CSAAGGDTYNEQFF,TGCAGCGCAGCGGGGGGCGATACCTACAATGAGCAGTTCTTC
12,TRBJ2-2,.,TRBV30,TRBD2,CAWGAGAGELFF,TGTGCCTGGGGAGCGGGAGCCGGGGAGCTGTTTTTT
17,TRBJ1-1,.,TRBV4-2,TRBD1,CASSQGQTTGMNTEALF,TGTGCCAGCAGCCAAGGGCAGACGACAGGGATGAACACTGAAGCTCTCTTT
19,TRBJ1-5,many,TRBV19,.,CASSTIFGNRGSGNQPQHF,TGTGCCAGTAGTACTATTTTTGGAAATCGGGGCTCCGGGAATCAGCCCCAGCATTTT
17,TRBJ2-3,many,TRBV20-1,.,CSASSHKDFHLLDTQYF,TGCAGTGCTAGCTCTCATAAGGACTTCCATCTCTTAGATACGCAGTATTTT
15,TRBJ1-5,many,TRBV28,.,CASSLGAGGNQPQHF,TGTGCCAGCAGTTTAGGGGCAGGGGGCAATCAGCCCCAGCATTTT
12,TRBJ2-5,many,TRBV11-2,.,CASSLVSETQYF,TGTGCCAGCAGCTTAGTTTCTGAGACCCAGTACTTC
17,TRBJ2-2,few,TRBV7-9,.,CASSPGPPSLNTGELFF,TGTGCCAGCAGCCCAGGACCGCCGTCCTTGAACACCGGGGAGCTGTTTTTT
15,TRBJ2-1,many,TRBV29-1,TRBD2,CSSSPREGRYNEQFF,TGCAGCTCATCCCCGCGGGAGGGCCGATACAATGAGCAGTTCTTC
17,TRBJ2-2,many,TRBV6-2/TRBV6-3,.,CASSYSGPRSNTGELFF,TGTGCCAGCAGTTACTCGGGGCCGCGCTCGAACACCGGGGAGCTGTTTTTT
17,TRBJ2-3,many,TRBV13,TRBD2,CASSSLLAGAGTDTQYF,TGTGCCAGCAGCTCCCTCTTAGCGGGAGCTGGCACAGATACGCAGTATTTT